One sample yielded the 29 T cell receptor beta chains listed below, sequenced in a study of post-analysis software for immune sequencing data. Study findings and constraints: Higher frequency in patients than in controls was seen for roughly five TRBV segments, with TRBV5-6, TRBV5-1 and TRBV20-1 among them.

Antigen specificity for these receptors is unknown. cDNA libraries for TCR beta contained unique molecular identifiers. Via MiXCR, TCRdb re-called the PCR reads, giving one row per CDR3 protein. The sample has about 200,000 distinct CDR3 sequences; over 25% are singletons. The sequencing input was blood. The receptors stem from a girl aged 2 to 17 with multiple sclerosis.

The J gene is TRBJ1-4, the V gene TRBV12-3 or TRBV12-4, with TRBD1 as a possible D gene (5 bases). The CDR3 covers 14 residues. Trimming removed 4 bases at V and 6 bases at J, with 12 bases between. The CDR3 DNA reads TGTGCCAGCAGTTCCCCCGGGGGAGATGAAAAACTGTTTTTT. Protein product: CASSSPGGDEKLFF.

Concerning this clonotype: Possible read error: a much larger clone is one base away. This sequence joins TRBV3-1 and TRBJ2-7; D is unresolved. This CDR3 has 14 amino acids. Looked up from germline, CDR1 is LGHDT and CDR2 is YNNKEL (reference sequence). Trimming took 0 bases from V and 3 from J, leaving 9 bases between them. CDR3 in DNA: TGTGCCAGCAGCCAAGATTTACAGCGCTACGAGCAGTACTTC. It codes for CASSQDLQRYEQYF.

The V and J genes are TRBV5-1 and TRBJ1-4; D gene ambiguous. In germline, CDR1 is SGHRS, CDR2 YFSETQ. The CDR3 has 14 amino acids. V was trimmed by 8 bases and J by 5 bases, leaving 16 bases between them. CDR3 amino acids: CASSTSPANEKLFF. The CDR3 DNA is TGCGCCAGTTCAACATCTCCAGCAAATGAAAAACTGTTTTTT.

This clonotype was detected ten times or more. This rearrangement joins TRBV5-1 to TRBJ2-7, with TRBD1 matching 8 bases. The junction had 5 bases not matched to a gene; V was cut back by 4 bases and J by 2 bases. CDR1 SGHRS and CDR2 YFSETQ come from the germline V gene. This CDR3 is 14 amino acids long. The CDR3 sequence is CASSATGDPYEQYF. Written as DNA, the CDR3 is TGCGCCAGCAGCGCGACAGGGGATCCCTACGAGCAGTACTTC.

Regarding this clonotype: A junction end diverges from the germline sequence, so it may reflect a read error. The chain has TRBV12-3 or TRBV12-4 and TRBJ1-1; 9 bases fit TRBD1. This CDR3 has 13 residues. CDR3 loop: CAGSLGQGIGAFF. In nucleotides, the CDR3 is TGTGCCGGCAGTCTAGGACAGGGGATCGGAGCTTTCTTT.

The chain recombines TRBV12-3 or TRBV12-4 with TRBJ1-5, with D maybe TRBD1 (5 bases). V lost 4 bases and J 0 bases, leaving 13 bases between the germline ends. The CDR3 length is 16 residues. The CDR3 nucleotides read TGTGCCAGCAGTTGGGGGGGTGGGGATAGCAATCAGCCCCAGCATTTT. Amino acids: CASSWGGGDSNQPQHF.

V is TRBV7-9 and J is TRBJ1-4, with 7 bases identical to TRBD1. With V trimmed by 11 bases and J by 4 bases, 7 bases remained unmatched. CDR1 SEHNR and CDR2 FQNEAQ come from the germline V gene (reference sequence). There are 13 residues in the CDR3. The CDR3 region is CAGRQGDNEKLFF. In nucleotides, the CDR3 is TGTGCCGGGCGACAGGGAGATAATGAAAAACTGTTTTTT.

A remark on this clonotype: This may stem from a read error, because a much larger clone lies one nucleotide away. The V and J genes are TRBV30 and TRBJ2-5, with 10 bases lining up with TRBD2. The germline V gene encodes CDR1 GTSNPN and CDR2 SVGIG (reference sequence). Unmatched junction bases numbered 10, after V lost 4 bases and J lost 11 bases. There are 13 residues in the CDR3. In nucleotides, the CDR3 is TGTGCCTGGATCGGAGCGGGAGGGCCTCGGCAGTACTTC. Its translation is CAWIGAGGPRQYF.

The gene calls are TRBV7-2 and TRBJ1-5; D call uncertain. The V end lost 3 bases, the J end lost 9 bases, and 6 bases lay between the germline ends. The CDR3 sequence is 11 residues long. Germline CDR1 and CDR2: SGHTA and FQGNSA. The chain's CDR3 is CASSLVGPQHF. The CDR3 DNA reads TGTGCCAGCAGCTTGGTTGGGCCCCAGCATTTT.

J is TRBJ1-2 and V is TRBV29-1; a possible D gene is TRBD1 (6 bases). Germline V gene data show CDR1 as SQVTM and CDR2 as ANQGSEA. This CDR3 has 11 residues. V lost 7 bases to trimming and J lost 5 bases, with 11 bases between them. The CDR3 DNA sequence: TGCAGCGCCGAAGGGGGTTATGGCTACACCTTC. Residues: CSAEGGYGYTF.

There are a few counts of this clonotype. V usage is TRBV3-1 and J usage is TRBJ2-1; 7 nucleotides align to TRBD2. This CDR3 has 16 residues. Germline V gene data show CDR1 as LGHDT and CDR2 as YNNKEL (reference sequence). Trimming removed 4 bases from V and 5 bases from J; junction bases left unmatched: 11. CDR3 nucleotides: TGTGCCAGCAGCCCCTCGCCGGGGGGTTTCGACAATGAGCAGTTCTTC. Its protein is CASSPSPGGFDNEQFF.

This clonotype has only a few counts. V and J are TRBV6-5 and TRBJ1-5; TRBD1 matches at 9 bases. The CDR3 has 18 residues. Germline CDR1 MNHEY, CDR2 SVGAGI. Losses at the gene ends were 4 bases for V and 8 bases for J; bases not matched to a gene: 18. Here the CDR3 reads CASSSKSMGTGSGKPQHF. As DNA, the CDR3 is TGTGCCAGCAGTTCAAAAAGTATGGGGACAGGGTCGGGGAAGCCCCAGCATTTT.

V gene TRBV4-1 combines with J gene TRBJ2-1; TRBD2 matches at 9 bases. Trimming at V came to 1 base and at J to 5 bases, leaving 6 bases not matched to a gene. This CDR3 contains 16 residues. Germline CDR1 reads MGHRA; CDR2 reads YSYEKL. CDR3 sequence reads: CASSQGAGGNDNEQFF. CDR3 DNA: TGCGCCAGCAGCCAAGGTGCGGGAGGGAACGACAATGAGCAGTTCTTC.

A few counts support this clonotype. CDR3: CASSFRAAGGSEAFF. The DNA for the CDR3 is TGTGCCAGCAGTTTCAGGGCAGCGGGAGGGTCTGAAGCTTTCTTT. The V and J genes are TRBV12-3 or TRBV12-4 and TRBJ1-1; D is possibly TRBD1 (5 bases). This CDR3 contains 15 residues. The V and J ends lost 3 bases and 6 bases respectively, with 17 bases between them.

In its sample, this clonotype was seen many times. This chain uses TRBV5-1 with TRBJ2-5; D could derive from TRBD1 or TRBD2 (5 bases each). Germline CDR1 SGHRS, CDR2 YFSETQ. Trimming stripped 1 base from V and 1 base from J, with 8 bases between. The CDR3 has 14 amino acids. This CDR3 is CASSLFGAQETQYF. CDR3 coding DNA: TGCGCCAGCAGCTTGTTCGGGGCCCAAGAGACCCAGTACTTC.

This sequence joins TRBV5-6 and TRBJ2-7, with 9 bases fitting TRBD2. The trim removed 4 bases at V and 7 bases at J, leaving 9 bases unmatched. The CDR3 spans 14 residues. Per the germline V gene, CDR1 is SGHDT and CDR2 is YYEEEE. As DNA, the CDR3 is TGTGCCAGCAGCGTCGGGACTAGCTACAATGAGCAGTACTTC. Translated, it gives CASSVGTSYNEQYF.

This clonotype appeared many times. V is TRBV5-1 and J is TRBJ1-2, with 9 bases lining up with TRBD1. The CDR3 consists of 15 residues. Trimming at V came to 3 bases and at J to 6 bases, leaving 9 bases not matched to a gene. CDR1 and CDR2 (germline): SGHRS, YFSETQ. CDR3: CASSSDWDRVDGYTF. The CDR3 DNA sequence: TGCGCCAGCAGCTCTGATTGGGACAGGGTGGATGGCTACACCTTC.

This clonotype was counted between two and nine times. This sequence joins TRBV5-1 and TRBJ1-5; D gene unclear. CDR3 length equals 13 residues. Between the trimmed V and J ends, which lost 4 bases and 7 bases, there was a span of 12 bases. Germline V CDR1 and CDR2: SGHRS, YFSETQ. The CDR3 sequence: CASSPEGEQPQHF. For the CDR3, the DNA is TGCGCCAGCAGCCCCGAAGGTGAGCAGCCCCAGCATTTT.

In its sample, this clonotype was seen many times. The rearrangement joins TRBV20-1 to TRBJ2-3, with D tentatively TRBD1 (6 bases). From germline, CDR1 is DFQATT and CDR2 SNEGSKA (reference sequence). V lost 6 bases and J 1 base, leaving 8 bases between the germline ends. The CDR3 has 12 residues. The CDR3 DNA reads TGCAGTGCCAGGACAGGCACAGATACGCAGTATTTT. Translation: CSARTGTDTQYF.

V gene TRBV29-1 combines with J gene TRBJ2-3; 11 nucleotides match TRBD1. The CDR3 runs to 15 residues. V was pared by 2 bases and J by 2 bases, with 3 bases of the junction left unmatched. The germline V gene has CDR1 SQVTM and CDR2 ANQGSEA. The chain's CDR3 is CSVEQDRGPTDTQYF. For the CDR3, the DNA is TGCAGCGTTGAACAGGACAGGGGGCCCACAGATACGCAGTATTTT.

In regard to this clonotype: Possible read error: a much larger clone is one base away. V gene TRBV15 combines with J gene TRBJ2-1; possible D gene TRBD2, 6 bases. Germline V lookup: CDR1 LNHNV, CDR2 YYDKDF (reference sequence). There are 15 residues in the CDR3. The germline V and J ends were trimmed by 0 bases and 10 bases, with 16 bases remaining between them. For the CDR3, the DNA is TGTGCCACCAGCAGAGAGACTGGAGGGACGGGCGAGCAGTTCTTC. The encoded protein is CATSRETGGTGEQFF.

CDR3: CASRAPDKMNTEAFF. In DNA, the CDR3 is TGTGCCAGCAGAGCTCCGGACAAAATGAACACTGAAGCTTTCTTT. The chain uses TRBV28 and TRBJ1-1; D is possibly TRBD1 (5 bases). The CDR3 totals 15 residues. The germline gives CDR1 MDHEN, CDR2 SYDVKM. The germline V and J ends were trimmed by 6 bases and 0 bases, with 14 bases remaining between them.

This clonotype was observed a few times. The chain joins TRBV27 to TRBJ1-1; TRBD1 is a possible D gene (5 bases). The CDR3 extends over 15 amino acids. Trimming stripped 5 bases from V and 1 base from J, with 14 bases between. Germline CDR1 and CDR2: MNHEY and SMNVEV (reference sequence). CDR3 protein: CASSLGVKGNTEAFF. CDR3 in DNA: TGTGCCAGCAGTCTGGGGGTGAAAGGGAACACTGAAGCTTTCTTT.

J is TRBJ2-4 and V is TRBV30; 9 bases match TRBD1. The germline V gene has CDR1 GTSNPN and CDR2 SVGIG (reference sequence). With 3 bases clipped from V and 4 bases from J, the junction kept 7 bases outside the gene matches. CDR3 size: 15 residues. Written as DNA, the CDR3 is TGTGCCTGGAGGAACGCCGGGACAGGGAAAAACATTCAGTACTTC. Amino acids: CAWRNAGTGKNIQYF. The whole variable domain, filled in from reference TRBV30 and TRBJ2-4, reads SQTIHQWPATLVQPVGSPLSLECTVEGTSNPNLYWYRQAAGRGLQLLFYSVGIGQISSEVPQNLSASRPQDRQFILSSKKLLLSDSGFYLCAWRNAGTGKNIQYFGAGTRLSVL.

The V gene is TRBV3-1, the J gene TRBJ1-2; D possibly corresponds to TRBD1 (5 bases). The length of the CDR3 is 15 residues. Germline lookup yields CDR1 LGHDT and CDR2 YNNKEL (reference sequence). V lost 0 bases and J 5 bases, leaving 13 bases between the germline ends. The CDR3 region has the DNA TGTGCCAGCAGCCAAGAGAGGCGCCGGGGGTATGGCTACACCTTC. Amino acids: CASSQERRRGYGYTF. The full variable domain, its missing parts supplied by reference TRBV3-1 and TRBJ1-2, is DTAVSQTPKYLVTQMGNDKSIKCEQNLGHDTMYWYKQDSKKFLKIMFSYNNKELIINETVPNRFSPKSPDKAHLNLHINSLELGDSAVYFCASSQERRRGYGYTFGSGTRLTVV.

For this clonotype: Germline is not matched at one junction end, which may reflect a read error. The rearrangement links TRBV6-5 to TRBJ2-3; TRBD1 or TRBD2 may be the D gene (6 bases each). The germline V gene encodes CDR1 MNHEY and CDR2 SVGAGI. This CDR3 has 15 amino acids. CDR3 region: CAGSYMGGSADTQYF. DNA for the CDR3: TGTGCCGGCAGTTATATGGGGGGCTCGGCAGATACGCAGTATTTT.

At least ten counts were recorded for this clonotype. V gene TRBV25-1 combines with J gene TRBJ2-6, with D perhaps matching TRBD1 or TRBD2 (5 bases each). The V and J ends lost 0 bases and 4 bases respectively, with 13 bases between them. CDR3 length: 17 residues. Per germline, CDR1 MGHDK and CDR2 SYGVNS. The CDR3 nucleotides read TGTGCCAGCAGTGAATATTCCGCCGGGGACGGGGCCAACGTCCTGACTTTC. Translating it yields CASSEYSAGDGANVLTF.

Turning to this clonotype: This may stem from a read error, because a much larger clone lies one nucleotide away. J is TRBJ2-5 and V is TRBV28; D perhaps matches TRBD2 (7 bases). This CDR3 spans 12 amino acids. V lost 6 bases and J lost 4, with 9 bases in between. The germline V gene has CDR1 MDHEN and CDR2 SYDVKM. The CDR3: CASRGGRETQYF. In DNA form, the CDR3 reads TGTGCCAGCAGGGGGGGGCGAGAGACCCAGTACTTC.

The chain employs TRBV3-1 and TRBJ2-7; the D is unclear. The germline CDR1 and CDR2 sequences are LGHDT and YNNKEL (reference sequence). The CDR3 runs to 14 residues. V was trimmed by 2 bases and J by 6 bases, leaving 14 bases between them. CDR3: CASSQFLDGPEQYF. The CDR3 DNA reads as TGTGCCAGCAGCCAATTCCTGGACGGGCCCGAGCAGTACTTC.